Below, one TCR beta chain is given with its context. Using a J-beta primer mix together with a sample-barcoded 5' primer, a second PCR was run for about 6 to 11 cycles. MiXCR, applied by TCRdb to the 5' RACE reads, yields one record per CDR3 protein. The sample shows about 1.8 million distinct CDR3 sequences, about 49% of them seen only once. This record belongs to a study of blood T cells in healthy people across ages. CDR1 and CDR2 from the germline V gene are MNHEY and SVGEGT. Trimming took 6 bases from V and 3 from J; bases not matched to a gene: 7. This CDR3 region has 14 residues. The clonotype originates from a woman in her 40s in good health. V usage is TRBV6-2 or TRBV6-3 and J usage is TRBJ2-7, with 8 bases identical to TRBD2. The source material was blood. CDR3 region: CASRRLARGYEQYF. In nucleotides, the CDR3 is TGTGCCAGCAGGCGACTAGCGAGAGGCTACGAGCAGTACTTC.